This TCR beta chain was captured by sequencing in a study of T cells in Graves' hyperthyroidism and ophthalmopathy. These patients, aged 18 to 65, had recently diagnosed hyperthyroidism lasting under 2 months. Patients were excluded because of uncontrolled infection, other autoimmune disease, pregnancy or lactation. This CDR3 has 14 amino acids. V trimming: 7 bases; J trimming: 8 bases; junction bases outside the gene matches: 13. RNA transcripts gave rise to amplified TCR beta CDR3 regions. First-round RT-PCR targeting the TCR CDR3 was performed with the HTBI primer set. MiXCR was run by TCRdb on the multiplex PCR reads, yielding one entry per CDR3 protein. The sample records 700,000 to 950,000 distinct CDR3 sequences, 30% to 40% being singletons. Whole-study findings and limits: Most expanded thyroid clonotypes above 0.001 also appeared in blood.

In this sample, this clonotype turned up a few times. The target antigen is unknown. The receptor comes from a woman between 40 and 55 years old with Graves' hyperthyroidism. Material for sequencing was blood. The rearrangement uses TRBV12-3 or TRBV12-4 and TRBJ1-2; 7 nucleotides match TRBD1. The CDR3 bases are TGTGCCAGCAAAATCAGGGACAGCCTTAAGGGCTACACCTTC. This encodes CASKIRDSLKGYTF.